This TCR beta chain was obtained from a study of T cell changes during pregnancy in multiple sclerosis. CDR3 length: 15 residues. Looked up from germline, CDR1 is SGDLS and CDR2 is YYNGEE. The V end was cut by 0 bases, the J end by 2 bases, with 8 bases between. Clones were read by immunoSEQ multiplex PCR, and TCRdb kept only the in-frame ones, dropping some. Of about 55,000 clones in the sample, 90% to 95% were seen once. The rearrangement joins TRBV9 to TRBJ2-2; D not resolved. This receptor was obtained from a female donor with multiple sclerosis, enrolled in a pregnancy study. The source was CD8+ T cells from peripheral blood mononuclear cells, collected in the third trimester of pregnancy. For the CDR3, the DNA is TGTGCCAGCAGCGTAGGAAACAGTAACACCGGGGAGCTGTTTTTT. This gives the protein CASSVGNSNTGELFF.